This section outlines one TCR beta chain sequence together with its context. The data were obtained in a study of blood T cell repertoires in COVID-19. This CDR3 is 15 amino acids long. CDR1 is MNHEY and CDR2 is SMNVEV in the germline V gene (reference sequence). With V trimmed by 3 bases and J by 6 bases, 6 bases remained unmatched. Per the authors' pipeline: Reference gene primer amplification gave nucleated cell count estimates. The data were produced by immunoSEQ multiplex PCR, yet TCRdb's version contains in-frame clones alone and is incomplete. The DNA was the basis for D and trimming; V, J and clone size are from that table. The sample holds around 280,000 clones, roughly 87% seen once.

The sequencing input was PBMCs or T cells enriched from blood (not recorded which). The chain joins TRBV27 to TRBJ2-1; TRBD1 aligns across 9 bases. This clonotype was sampled from a woman in her thirties or forties who had recovered from COVID-19. CDR3 sequence (DNA): TGTGCCAGCAGTTTTCGGGACAGGGTATCCAATGAGCAGTTCTTC. Amino acids: CASSFRDRVSNEQFF.